This T cell receptor beta chain came from a study of shared clonotypes between healthy human individuals. The study, taken as a whole, reports: Clonotype sharing levels among donors were expected to vary with sequencing depth.

This clone was seen just once. Its antigen is unidentified. The CDR3 is 13 amino acids. Germline-derived CDR1 and CDR2 are LNHDA and SQIVND (reference sequence). Trimming cost V 8 bases and J 3 bases; bases outside gene matches: 6. In the authors' workflow: ImmunoSEQ junction-only sequences lacked quality scores, so their filtering differed. Clones were read by immunoSEQ multiplex PCR, and TCRdb kept only the in-frame ones, dropping some. V, J and clone size are taken as reported in that table, and D and trimming were inferred from the DNA itself. The data show some 530,000 clones, about 78% seen once.

The source is a woman aged 40 to 50 in good health. Some clones in this sample may be carry-over from other donors' samples. Material: PBMCs. V and J are TRBV19 and TRBJ2-5; 7 bases align to TRBD1. CDR3 region: CASARDRKETQYF. The CDR3 DNA reads as TGTGCCAGTGCCCGGGACAGAAAAGAGACCCAGTACTTC.